These 21 T cell receptor beta chains originate from one sample sequenced in a study of T cell clonality in common variable immunodeficiency. Using immunoSEQ multiplex PCR, the repertoire was profiled, and TCRdb retains in-frame clones only, with some absent. In total the sample includes 52,000 or so clones, none of them seen once. The specimen sequenced was peripheral blood mononuclear cells. The receptors originated from a person aged 18 to 70 in good health.

This clone was counted a few times. The read is 3 residues too short to cover the CDR3 end, so that end is filled in from the germline J gene. The chain combines TRBV29-1 with TRBJ1-2; TRBD1 might be the D (5 bases). CDR3 length: 12 residues. In germline, CDR1 is SQVTM, CDR2 ANQGSEA. Trimming took 6 bases from V and 6 from J, leaving 14 bases between them. The CDR3 DNA, read in part, is TGCAGCGTGGCACCGACAGAAAATGGC. Translated, it gives CSVAPTENG. The entire CDR3 protein is CSVAPTENGYTF.

In this sample, this clone turned up a few times. The junction differs from germline at one of its ends, possibly a read error. The observed sequence ends 3 residues before the CDR3 terminus, with the missing tail filled in from the germline J gene. The same CDR3 is also encoded by other DNA sequences in this sample. The chain links TRBV2 to TRBJ2-7; TRBD1 is a possible D gene (6 bases). The CDR3 totals 15 residues. The germline CDR1 and CDR2 sequences are SNHLY and FYNNEI. The CDR3 is CASRTGDTGSYEQYF. The DNA read from the CDR3 is TGCGCCAGCAGGACTGGGGACACCGGCTCCTACGAG.

This clone has at least ten counts. Read data end 3 residues before the CDR3 end; the end is taken from the germline J gene. The genes are TRBV5-4 and TRBJ1-1, with a tentative D call TRBD1 (6 bases). The CDR3 loop spans 16 amino acids. Looked up from germline, CDR1 is SGHNT and CDR2 is YYREEE (reference sequence). V dropped 5 bases and J dropped 0 bases, with 17 bases sitting between them. Partial CDR3 DNA: TGTGCCAGCAGTCGATTAGGGGGGGGGATGAACACTGAA. Its translation: CASSRLGGGMNTE. The whole CDR3 protein is CASSRLGGGMNTEAFF.

This clone was observed at least ten times. The read ends 3 residues before the CDR3 terminus; that terminus is restored from the germline J gene. The rearrangement uses TRBV7-3 and TRBJ2-5; 8 nucleotides line up with TRBD2. V dropped 2 bases and J dropped 5; count of bases not matched to a gene: 16. CDR1 and CDR2 from the germline V gene are SGHTA and FQGTGA. The CDR3 runs to 18 residues. CDR3 DNA, as far as it was read: TGTGCCAGCAGCTTACCCGGGACTAGATATATAGGCCTTGAGACC. This translates into CASSLPGTRYIGLET. The whole CDR3 sequence reads CASSLPGTRYIGLETQYF.

This clone has only a few counts. The read ends 3 residues shy of where the CDR3 ends; the end is completed using the germline J gene. The chain recombines TRBV18 with TRBJ1-1; D possibly corresponds to TRBD1 (6 bases). Germline V CDR1 and CDR2: KGHSH, LQKENI. The CDR3 has 15 residues. The CDR3 loop is CASSLGQRWGGEAFF. Partial CDR3 DNA: TGTGCCAGCTCGCTCGGACAGCGCTGGGGTGGAGAG.

This clone has at least ten counts. The missing CDR3 end, 3 residues past where the read stops, is filled in from the germline J gene. The chain couples TRBV6-1 to TRBJ1-5, with D perhaps TRBD1 (5 bases). The CDR3 runs 14 residues. Trimming removed 3 bases from V and 9 bases from J, with 15 bases in between. The germline V gene has CDR1 MNHNS and CDR2 SASEGT. CDR3 amino acids: CASSDEGLDRPQHF. The covered CDR3 bases are TGTGCCAGCAGTGATGAGGGACTGGACCGGCCC.

This clone was recorded a few times. At one of its ends the junction is not consistent with the germline gene, which may arise from a read error. The CDR3 extends 3 residues past the end of the read, so its final part is completed from the germline J gene. This chain links TRBV7-8 with TRBJ2-5; 11 positions match TRBD2. CDR3 length equals 15 residues. CDR1 is SGHVS, CDR2 FQNEAQ, per germline. The CDR3: CAGSQLAGVQETQYF. The CDR3 bases that were read are TGTGCCGGCAGCCAACTAGCGGGGGTCCAAGAGACC.

In its sample, this clone was seen many times. Coverage ceases 3 residues before the CDR3 finishes, and the germline J gene fills in the end. The V gene is TRBV20-1, the J gene TRBJ2-2, with 9 bases that match TRBD2. After removal of 4 bases from V and 0 bases from J, the junction contained 3 bases not matched to a gene. The CDR3 is made up of 15 amino acids. The germline V gene encodes CDR1 DFQATT and CDR2 SNEGSKA (reference sequence). CDR3 sequence: CSATSSGANTGELFF. The DNA read from the CDR3 is TGCAGTGCTACTTCTAGCGGGGCGAACACCGGGGAG.

Points on this clone: Other nucleotide sequences from this sample produce the same CDR3. The CDR3 sequence: CASSLQRDSENTDTQYF. Incomplete CDR3 DNA: TGTGCCAGCAGCTTGCAGCGGGACTCCGAAAACACAGATACG. The rearrangement links TRBV7-8 to TRBJ2-3, with TRBD2 matching over 7 bases. Sequencing ends 3 residues short of the CDR3 end; the germline J gene provides the rest. The J segment lost 2 bases and the V segment lost 3 bases, leaving 11 bases of the junction unmatched. The germline gives CDR1 SGHVS, CDR2 FQNEAQ. The CDR3 extends over 17 amino acids.

This clone has ten or more counts. The missing CDR3 end, 3 residues past where the read stops, is filled in from the germline J gene. The genes are TRBV19 and TRBJ1-2, with TRBD1 matching over 7 bases. V lost 5 bases and J lost 4; bases outside the gene matches: 7. The CDR3 loop spans 14 amino acids. Germline V gives CDR1 LNHDA, CDR2 SQIVND (reference sequence). The DNA read from the CDR3 is TGTGCCAGTAGTCCGGGGTCAGGGGGCTATGGC. It specifies CASSPGSGGYG. The full-length CDR3 reads as CASSPGSGGYGYTF. Combining the CDR3 with reference TRBV19 and TRBJ1-2 gives the whole variable domain DGGITQSPKYLFRKEGQNVTLSCEQNLNHDAMYWYRQDPGQGLRLIYYSQIVNDFQKGDIAEGYSVSREKKESFPLTVTSAQKNPTAFYLCASSPGSGGYGYTFGSGTRLTVV.

Points on this clone: The read ends 3 residues before the CDR3 terminus; that terminus is restored from the germline J gene. The rearrangement joins TRBV7-6 to TRBJ1-2, with a weak D call TRBD1 (6 bases). Germline V CDR1 and CDR2: SGHVS, FNYEAQ. The CDR3 loop spans 17 amino acids. The CDR3 sequence: CASSLAGTSGGHNDYTF. The part of the CDR3 DNA that was read is TGTGCCAGCAGCTTAGCGGGGACTAGCGGGGGGCACAATGAC.

This clone was detected many times. The read gets to within 3 residues of the CDR3 end, and the germline J gene fills in the rest. V is TRBV19 and J is TRBJ2-3; TRBD1 aligns across 9 bases. The germline CDR1 and CDR2 sequences are LNHDA and SQIVND (reference sequence). The ends lost 5 bases at V and 4 bases at J; junction bases unmatched: 4. This CDR3 contains 14 residues. This CDR3 is CASSPGQGPDTQYF. CDR3 DNA (partial): TGTGCCAGTAGTCCGGGACAGGGCCCAGATACG.

This clone was counted at least ten times. The read stops 3 residues short of the end of the CDR3; the missing end is completed from the germline J gene. The chain has TRBV20-1 and TRBJ1-6, with D perhaps matching TRBD1 (5 bases). The length of the CDR3 is 15 residues. Germline lookup yields CDR1 DFQATT and CDR2 SNEGSKA (reference sequence). Trimming pared 3 bases from V and 6 bases from J, leaving 15 bases between. CDR3 residues: CSASRPGALNSPLHF. The covered CDR3 bases are TGCAGTGCTAGTCGGCCTGGGGCGCTTAATTCACCC.

There are many counts of this clone. The read ends 3 residues early relative to the CDR3; the germline J gene fills the gap. The chain joins TRBV20-1 to TRBJ2-4; 9 nucleotides line up with TRBD2. The junction had 3 bases not matched to a gene; V was cut back by 3 bases and J by 0 bases. The CDR3 has 15 amino acids. The germline V gene has CDR1 DFQATT and CDR2 SNEGSKA (reference sequence). The sequenced part of the CDR3 DNA is TGCAGTGCTAGTTCAGCGGGGGGAGCCAAAAACATT. This gives the protein CSASSAGGAKNI. The CDR3 in full is CSASSAGGAKNIQYF.

This clone was counted at least ten times. The CDR3 extends 3 residues past the end of the read, so its final part is completed from the germline J gene. This chain joins TRBV6-1 and TRBJ2-5; D gene unclear. The CDR3 contains 15 residues. Deletions cut 3 bases from V and 0 bases from J, with 11 bases between. The germline V gene encodes CDR1 MNHNS and CDR2 SASEGT. CDR3 amino acids: CASSDEPSYQETQYF. The DNA read from the CDR3 is TGTGCCAGCAGTGACGAGCCGTCGTACCAAGAGACC.

Ten or more counts support this clone. The sequence runs out 3 residues before the end of the CDR3; the remainder is reconstructed from the germline J gene. This chain joins TRBV5-1 and TRBJ1-2; 8 nucleotides match TRBD1. Looked up from germline, CDR1 is SGHRS and CDR2 is YFSETQ. This CDR3 region has 13 residues. V was pared by 4 bases and J by 4 bases, with 3 bases of the junction left unmatched. The CDR3: CASSIGQGYGYTF. CDR3 DNA, as far as it was read: TGCGCCAGCAGCATAGGACAGGGCTATGGC.

This clone has just a few counts. Compared with germline, one end of the junction differs, possibly owing to a read error. Coverage ceases 3 residues before the CDR3 finishes, and the germline J gene fills in the end. This same CDR3 is encoded by further DNA sequences in the sample. The rearrangement joins TRBV11-2 to TRBJ1-3; D uncertain. Germline assignment: CDR1 SGHAT and CDR2 FQNNGV. This CDR3 comprises 14 residues. CDR3 sequence: CASSLYYSGNTIYF. The sequenced CDR3 bases are TGTGCCAGCAGCCTATACTACTCTGGAAACACA.

This clone was observed at least ten times. The read comes to an end 3 residues before the CDR3 does, leaving the germline J gene to fill in the end. The chain has TRBV6-2 or TRBV6-3 and TRBJ1-1; tentatively, D is TRBD1 (6 bases). Germline V gene lookup returns CDR1 MNHEY and CDR2 SVGEGT. This CDR3 has 16 amino acids. V lost 2 bases and J lost 1, with 14 bases in between. The CDR3 spells CASSYSTGRGNTEAFF. The part of the CDR3 DNA that was read is TGTGCCAGCAGTTACAGTACAGGGAGGGGGAACACTGAA.

This clone was detected ten times or more. The CDR3 DNA, read in part, is TGTGCCAGTAGTATGGGGTCCGGGGATGGC. This gives the protein CASSMGSGDG. The CDR3 as a whole reads CASSMGSGDGYTF. V gene TRBV19 combines with J gene TRBJ1-2, with D unresolved. The observed sequence ends 3 residues before the CDR3 terminus, with the missing tail filled in from the germline J gene. The CDR3 is made up of 13 amino acids. The ends were cut back, 3 bases at V and 6 bases at J, with 11 bases in the middle. CDR1 LNHDA and CDR2 SQIVND come from the germline V gene (reference sequence). The whole variable domain, remainder taken from reference TRBV19 and TRBJ1-2, is DGGITQSPKYLFRKEGQNVTLSCEQNLNHDAMYWYRQDPGQGLRLIYYSQIVNDFQKGDIAEGYSVSREKKESFPLTVTSAQKNPTAFYLCASSMGSGDGYTFGSGTRLTVV.

Comment on this clone: The CDR3 end is not reached by the read, which stops 3 residues before it; the germline J gene fills it in. The V gene is TRBV7-8, the J gene TRBJ1-2; tentatively, D is TRBD1 (6 bases). The CDR3 totals 14 residues. V dropped 5 bases and J dropped 2 bases, with 12 bases sitting between them. The germline gives CDR1 SGHVS, CDR2 FQNEAQ. The CDR3 sequence is CASSRTGRNYGYTF. CDR3 DNA, as far as it was read: TGTGCCAGCAGCCGAACAGGGAGAAACTATGGC.

This clone was observed many times. The read gets to within 3 residues of the CDR3 end, and the germline J gene fills in the rest. The chain recombines TRBV5-1 with TRBJ2-1; 8 positions match TRBD2. The CDR3 loop spans 14 amino acids. Trimming removed 4 bases from V and 5 bases from J; junction bases left unmatched: 5. CDR1 and CDR2 (germline): SGHRS, YFSETQ. The CDR3 DNA, read in part, is TGCGCCAGCAGCACTCAAGCGGGGGACAATGAG. Its protein is CASSTQAGDNE. The entire CDR3 protein is CASSTQAGDNEQFF.